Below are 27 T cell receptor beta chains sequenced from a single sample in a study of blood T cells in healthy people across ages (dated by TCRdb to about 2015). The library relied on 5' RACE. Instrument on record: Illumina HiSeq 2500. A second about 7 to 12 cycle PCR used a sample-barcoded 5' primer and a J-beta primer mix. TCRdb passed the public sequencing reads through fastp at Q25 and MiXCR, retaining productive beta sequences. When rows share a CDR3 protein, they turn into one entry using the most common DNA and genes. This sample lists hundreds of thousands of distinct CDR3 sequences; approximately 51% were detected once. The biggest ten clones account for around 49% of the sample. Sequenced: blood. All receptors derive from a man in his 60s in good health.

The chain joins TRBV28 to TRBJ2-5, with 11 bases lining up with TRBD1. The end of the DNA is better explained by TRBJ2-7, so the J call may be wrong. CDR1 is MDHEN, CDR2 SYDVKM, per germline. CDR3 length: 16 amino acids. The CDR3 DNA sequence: TGTGCCAGCACTCCCGTCCGTCTGGACAGGGGGCGCGAGCAGTACTTC. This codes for CASTPVRLDRGREQYF.

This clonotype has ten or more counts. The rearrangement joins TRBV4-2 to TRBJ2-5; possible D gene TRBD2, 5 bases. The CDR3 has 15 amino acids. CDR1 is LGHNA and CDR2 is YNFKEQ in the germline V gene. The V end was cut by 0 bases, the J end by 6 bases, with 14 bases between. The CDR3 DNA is TGTGCCAGCAGCCAAGAATCGCGGGCGCAGAAGACCCAGTACTTC. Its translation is CASSQESRAQKTQYF.

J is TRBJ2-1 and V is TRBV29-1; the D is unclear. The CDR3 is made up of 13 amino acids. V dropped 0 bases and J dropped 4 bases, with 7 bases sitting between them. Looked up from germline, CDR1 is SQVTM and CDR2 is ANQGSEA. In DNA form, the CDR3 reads TGCAGCGTTGAAGACCTGGAGTACAATGAGCAGTTCTTC. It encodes CSVEDLEYNEQFF.

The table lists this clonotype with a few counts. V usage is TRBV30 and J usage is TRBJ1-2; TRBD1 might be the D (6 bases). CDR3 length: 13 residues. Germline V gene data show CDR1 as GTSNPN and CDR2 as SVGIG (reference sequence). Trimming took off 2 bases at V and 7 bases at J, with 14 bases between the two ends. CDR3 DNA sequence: TGTGCCTGGAGTACACGACAGGCATCTGGCTACACCTTC. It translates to CAWSTRQASGYTF.

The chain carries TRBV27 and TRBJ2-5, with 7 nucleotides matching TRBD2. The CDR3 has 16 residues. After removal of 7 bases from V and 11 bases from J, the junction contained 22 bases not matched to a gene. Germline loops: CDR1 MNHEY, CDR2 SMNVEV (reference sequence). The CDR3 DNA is TGTGCCAGCAAGCGGGGAGGCGCGGCAGGAAACAATGAGCAGTACTTC. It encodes CASKRGGAAGNNEQYF.

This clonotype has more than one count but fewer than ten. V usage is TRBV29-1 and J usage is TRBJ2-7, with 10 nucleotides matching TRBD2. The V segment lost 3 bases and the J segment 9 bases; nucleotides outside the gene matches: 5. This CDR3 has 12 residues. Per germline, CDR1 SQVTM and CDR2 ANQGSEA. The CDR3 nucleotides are TGCAGCGTTGACCTAGCGGGGGCTGGGCAGTACTTC. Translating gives CSVDLAGAGQYF.

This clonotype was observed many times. CDR3 nucleotides: TGTGCCAGCAGCCTAGACAGGGGGCCCTATGGCTACACCTTC. It codes for CASSLDRGPYGYTF. The rearrangement links TRBV7-2 to TRBJ1-2, with 10 bases identical to TRBD1. V lost 5 bases and J lost 4; bases outside the gene matches: 4. CDR3 length: 14 residues. Looked up from germline, CDR1 is SGHTA and CDR2 is FQGNSA.

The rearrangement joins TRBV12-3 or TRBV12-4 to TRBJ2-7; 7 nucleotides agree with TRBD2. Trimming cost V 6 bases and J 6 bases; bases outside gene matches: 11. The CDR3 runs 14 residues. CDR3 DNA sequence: TGTGCCAGCAGCCCAGGCCATTCGGGGGGCGAGCAGTACTTC. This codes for CASSPGHSGGEQYF.

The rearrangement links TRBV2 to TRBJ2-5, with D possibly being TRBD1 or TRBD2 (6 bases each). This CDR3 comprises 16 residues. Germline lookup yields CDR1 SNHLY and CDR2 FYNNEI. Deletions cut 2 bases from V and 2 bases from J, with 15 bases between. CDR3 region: CASSETGAGRQETQYF. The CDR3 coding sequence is TGTGCCAGCAGTGAAACGGGGGCAGGGCGACAAGAGACCCAGTACTTC.

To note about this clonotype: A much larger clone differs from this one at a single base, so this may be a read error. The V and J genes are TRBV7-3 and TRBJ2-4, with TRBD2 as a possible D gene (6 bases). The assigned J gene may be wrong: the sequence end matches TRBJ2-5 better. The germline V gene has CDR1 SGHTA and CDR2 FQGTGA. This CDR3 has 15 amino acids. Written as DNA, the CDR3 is TGTGCCAGCAGCTTGACTGGGGGGACCAAAGAGACCCAGTACTTC. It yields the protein CASSLTGGTKETQYF.

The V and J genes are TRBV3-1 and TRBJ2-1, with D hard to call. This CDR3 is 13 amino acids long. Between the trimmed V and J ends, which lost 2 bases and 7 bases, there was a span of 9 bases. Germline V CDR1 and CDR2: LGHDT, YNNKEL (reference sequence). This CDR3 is CASSQSRSNEQFF. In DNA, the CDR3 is TGTGCCAGCAGCCAATCTAGGAGTAATGAGCAGTTCTTC.

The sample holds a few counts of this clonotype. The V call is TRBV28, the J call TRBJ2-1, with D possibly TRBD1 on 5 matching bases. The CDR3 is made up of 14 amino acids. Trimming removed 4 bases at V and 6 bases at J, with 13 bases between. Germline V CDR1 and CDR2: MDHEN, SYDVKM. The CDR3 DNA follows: TGTGCCAGCAGTTATAATAGGGGTTTCAATGAGCAGTTCTTC. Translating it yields CASSYNRGFNEQFF.

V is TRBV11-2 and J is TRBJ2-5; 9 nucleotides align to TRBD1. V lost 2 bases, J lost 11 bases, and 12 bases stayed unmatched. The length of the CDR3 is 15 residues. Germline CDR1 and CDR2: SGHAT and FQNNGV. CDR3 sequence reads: CASSLLVTGGLEQYF. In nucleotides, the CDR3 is TGTGCCAGCAGCTTATTGGTGACAGGGGGTTTGGAGCAGTACTTC.

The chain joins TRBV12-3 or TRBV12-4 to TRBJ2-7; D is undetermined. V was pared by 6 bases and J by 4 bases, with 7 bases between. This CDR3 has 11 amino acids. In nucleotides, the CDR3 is TGTGCCAGCAGACTTAATTACGAGCAGTACTTC. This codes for CASRLNYEQYF.

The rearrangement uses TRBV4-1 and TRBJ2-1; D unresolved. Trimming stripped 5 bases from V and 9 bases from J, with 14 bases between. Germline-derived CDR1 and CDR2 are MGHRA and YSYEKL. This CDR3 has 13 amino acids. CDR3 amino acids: CASSAPGKREQFF. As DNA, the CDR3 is TGCGCCAGCAGCGCACCGGGCAAGCGTGAGCAGTTCTTC.

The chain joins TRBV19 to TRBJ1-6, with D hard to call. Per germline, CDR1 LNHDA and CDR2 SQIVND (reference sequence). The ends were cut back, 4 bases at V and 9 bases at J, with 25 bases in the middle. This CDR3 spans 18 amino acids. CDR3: CASSNFGPSGRFASPLHF. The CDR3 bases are TGTGCCAGTAGTAATTTCGGGCCGAGCGGACGGTTTGCTTCACCCCTCCACTTT.

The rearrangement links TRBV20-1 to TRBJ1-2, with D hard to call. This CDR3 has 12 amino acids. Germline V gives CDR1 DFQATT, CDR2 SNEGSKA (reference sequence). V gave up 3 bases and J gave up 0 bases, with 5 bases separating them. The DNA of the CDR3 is TGCAGTGCTAGCATCGCTAACTATGGCTACACCTTC. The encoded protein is CSASIANYGYTF.

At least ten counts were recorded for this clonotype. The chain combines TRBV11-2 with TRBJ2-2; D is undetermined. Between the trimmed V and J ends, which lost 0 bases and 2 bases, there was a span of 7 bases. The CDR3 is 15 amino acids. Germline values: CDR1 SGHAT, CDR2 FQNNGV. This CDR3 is CASSLESQNTGELFF. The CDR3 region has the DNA TGTGCCAGCAGCTTAGAAAGTCAAAACACCGGGGAGCTGTTTTTT.

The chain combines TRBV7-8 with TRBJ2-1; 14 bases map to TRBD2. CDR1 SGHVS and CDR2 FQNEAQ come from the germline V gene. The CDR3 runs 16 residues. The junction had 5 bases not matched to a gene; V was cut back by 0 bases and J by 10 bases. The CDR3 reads CASSLATSGGAREQFF. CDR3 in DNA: TGTGCCAGCAGCTTAGCGACTAGCGGGGGGGCCAGGGAGCAGTTCTTC.

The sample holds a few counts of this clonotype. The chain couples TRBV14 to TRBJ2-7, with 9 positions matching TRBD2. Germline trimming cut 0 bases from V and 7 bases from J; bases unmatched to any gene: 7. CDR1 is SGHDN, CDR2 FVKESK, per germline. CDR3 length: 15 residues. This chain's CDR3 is CASSQELAGPSEQYF. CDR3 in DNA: TGTGCCAGCAGCCAAGAACTAGCGGGCCCCTCAGAGCAGTACTTC.

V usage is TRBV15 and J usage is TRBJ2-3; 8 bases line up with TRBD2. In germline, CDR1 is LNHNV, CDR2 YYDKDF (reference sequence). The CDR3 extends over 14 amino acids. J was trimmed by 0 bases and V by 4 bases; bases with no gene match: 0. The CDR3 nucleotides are TGTGCCACCAGCACTAGCGGGAGCACAGATACGCAGTATTTT. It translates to CATSTSGSTDTQYF.

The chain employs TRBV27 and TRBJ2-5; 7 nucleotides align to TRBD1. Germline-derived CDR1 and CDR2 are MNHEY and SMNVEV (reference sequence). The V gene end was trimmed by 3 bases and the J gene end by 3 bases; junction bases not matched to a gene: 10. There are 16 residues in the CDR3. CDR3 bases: TGTGCCAGCAGTTTGACAGGGAGAGGTGTGGAAGAGACCCAGTACTTC. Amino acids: CASSLTGRGVEETQYF.

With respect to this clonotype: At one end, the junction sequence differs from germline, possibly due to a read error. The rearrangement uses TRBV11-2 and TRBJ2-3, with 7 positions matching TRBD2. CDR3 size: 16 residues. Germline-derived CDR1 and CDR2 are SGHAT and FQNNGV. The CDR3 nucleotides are TGTGCCGGCAGCTTGAGTGGGGGGGTGGACCGGGGTACGCAGTATTTT. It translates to CAGSLSGGVDRGTQYF.

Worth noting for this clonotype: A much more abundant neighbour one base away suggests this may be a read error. CDR3 sequence reads: CASSVKFPYNEQFF. CDR3 coding DNA: TGTGCCAGCAGTGTTAAATTTCCATACAATGAGCAGTTCTTC. The rearrangement links TRBV27 to TRBJ2-1; no clear D gene. CDR3 length equals 14 residues. Trimming took off 5 bases at V and 4 bases at J, with 12 bases between the two ends. The germline V gene encodes CDR1 MNHEY and CDR2 SMNVEV (reference sequence).

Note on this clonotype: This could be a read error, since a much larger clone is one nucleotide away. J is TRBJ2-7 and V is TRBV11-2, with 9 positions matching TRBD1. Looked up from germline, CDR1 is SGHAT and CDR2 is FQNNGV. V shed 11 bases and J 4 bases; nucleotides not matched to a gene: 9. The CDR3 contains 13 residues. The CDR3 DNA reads TGTGCCGCCAAACCGGGACAGGGATACGAGCAGTACTTC. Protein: CAAKPGQGYEQYF.

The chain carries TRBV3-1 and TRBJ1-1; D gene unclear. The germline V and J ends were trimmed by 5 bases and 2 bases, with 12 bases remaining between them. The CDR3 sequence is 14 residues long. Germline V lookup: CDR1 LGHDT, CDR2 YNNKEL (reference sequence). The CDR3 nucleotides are TGTGCCAGCAGCACCGCAGTTCTTAACACTGAAGCTTTCTTT. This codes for CASSTAVLNTEAFF.

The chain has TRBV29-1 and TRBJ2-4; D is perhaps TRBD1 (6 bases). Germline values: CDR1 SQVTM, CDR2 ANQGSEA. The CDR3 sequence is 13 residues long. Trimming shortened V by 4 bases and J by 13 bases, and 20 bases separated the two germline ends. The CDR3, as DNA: TGCAGCGTTGGTCGGACAGAATTTAGTGAGCAGTACTTC. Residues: CSVGRTEFSEQYF.